This section outlines one TCR beta chain sequence together with its context. Its antigen is unknown. The CDR3 extends over 14 amino acids. Germline V CDR1 and CDR2: SGHDN, FVKESK. The data were taken from a study of monozygotic twins with inflammatory bowel disease. Blood samples of roughly 2.5 ml were drawn from every donor. General study results and limits: The results supported no single strong signal or clonotype associated with IBD.

Using the 5' RACE reads, TCRdb records one entry per CDR3 protein without DNA. This repertoire comprises about 110,000 distinct CDR3 sequences; its ten largest clones make up approximately 13%. Material: blood. The V gene is TRBV14, the J gene TRBJ2-7; the TCRdb D gene call, TRBD1, has no DNA to confirm it. The clonotype comes from a human donor with ulcerative colitis or Crohn's disease, or a healthy co-twin of an affected twin (not recorded which). The CDR3 region is CASSQAVDNYEQYF.